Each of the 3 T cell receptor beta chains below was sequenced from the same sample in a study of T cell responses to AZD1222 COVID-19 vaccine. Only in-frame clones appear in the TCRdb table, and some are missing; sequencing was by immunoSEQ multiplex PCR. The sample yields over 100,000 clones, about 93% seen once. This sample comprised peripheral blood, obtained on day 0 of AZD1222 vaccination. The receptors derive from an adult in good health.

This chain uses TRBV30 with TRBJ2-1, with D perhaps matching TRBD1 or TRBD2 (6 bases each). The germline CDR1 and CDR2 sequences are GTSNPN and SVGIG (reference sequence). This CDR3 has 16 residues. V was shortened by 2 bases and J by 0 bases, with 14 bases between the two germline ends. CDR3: CAWSPPGASSYNEQFF. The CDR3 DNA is TGTGCCTGGAGTCCCCCGGGGGCCAGCTCCTACAATGAGCAGTTCTTC.

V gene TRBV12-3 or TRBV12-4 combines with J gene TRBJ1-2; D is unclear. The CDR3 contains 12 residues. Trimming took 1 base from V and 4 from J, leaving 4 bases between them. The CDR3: CASSLGPYGYTF. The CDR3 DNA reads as TGTGCCAGCAGTTTAGGGCCCTATGGCTACACCTTC.

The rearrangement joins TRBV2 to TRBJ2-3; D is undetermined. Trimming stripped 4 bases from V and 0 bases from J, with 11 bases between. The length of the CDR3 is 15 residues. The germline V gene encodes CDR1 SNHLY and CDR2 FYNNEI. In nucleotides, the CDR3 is TGTGCCAGCAGTGTGCAGGTTACTAGCACAGATACGCAGTATTTT. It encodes CASSVQVTSTDTQYF.